This TCR beta chain was sequenced for a study of shared clonotypes between healthy human individuals. Study-wide results and limits: Enrolling few donors narrowed the genetic and exposure-history diversity that was represented. Clonotype sharing levels among donors were expected to vary with sequencing depth.

On this clone: What it binds is unknown.

Germline V gives CDR1 GTSNPN, CDR2 SVGIG (reference sequence). Trimming took 2 bases from V and 4 from J, leaving 24 bases between them. CDR3 length: 17 amino acids. Sequencing used immunoSEQ multiplex PCR; TCRdb keeps in-frame clones, though not all of them. Seen here are approximately 840,000 clones, about 96% observed once, and the top ten hold less than 0.25%. Positively selected for CCR7, the CD45RO-negative cells used as naive CD8 cells excluded terminally differentiated effector memory CD45RA+ cells. The chain has TRBV30 and TRBJ2-7, with D unclear. The source is a man aged 25 to 40 in good health. Material for sequencing was naive CD8+ T cells sorted from blood. In nucleotides, the CDR3 is TGTGCCTGGAGTAATGCGATCTCGGTGCTACTGGAATACGAGCAGTACTTC. Protein product: CAWSNAISVLLEYEQYF.